This TCR beta chain is from a study of identical twins. This clonotype was seen ten or more times. The CDR3 runs 17 residues. Germline CDR1 and CDR2: MGHDK and SYGVNS. V shed 3 bases and J 2 bases; nucleotides not matched to a gene: 9. TCRdb recomputed calls from the 5' RACE reads with MiXCR, one row per CDR3 protein. Of about 240,000 distinct CDR3 sequences in the sample, roughly an eighth were seen once. This same sample was also part of a study on yellow fever vaccine responses in identical twins.

This receptor was taken from a woman between 18 and 30 years old in good health. This chain joins TRBV25-1 and TRBJ2-2, with 7 positions matching TRBD2. What was sequenced was memory (CD45RO+) T cells sorted from blood. The DNA of the CDR3 is TGTGCCAGCAGTGAGCAGCCGGCGGGAGCAAACACCGGGGAGCTGTTTTTT. This encodes CASSEQPAGANTGELFF.